This TCR beta chain was captured by sequencing in a study of Graves' ophthalmopathy and Graves' hyperthyroidism. Findings and limits, study-wide: Ophthalmopathy progression cases were predicted by the model with 55% to 71% sensitivity and about 72% specificity. Using a 13-signature model, the authors split ophthalmopathy from stable hyperthyroidism, with just under 90% sensitivity and 65% to 82% specificity.

This clonotype has a count of ten or more. Its antigen is as yet unknown. A much larger clone sits a single nucleotide away, making a read error possible. The CDR3 is 13 residues long. Germline V gene data show CDR1 as MNHEY and CDR2 as SVGAGI. RNA served as the template for amplifying TCR beta CDR3 regions. HTBI primers were employed in first-round RT-PCR, then a second-round multiplex PCR followed. A single record per CDR3 protein comes from TCRdb applying MiXCR to the multiplex PCR reads. There are some 150,000 distinct CDR3 sequences in the sample; roughly 36% occur only once, and around 9.3% lies in the top ten. Diagnosis relied on clinical symptoms, serum thyroxine, TRAb, thyroid ultrasound and orbital computed tomography. As the starting material, 10 ml of fresh peripheral blood yielded the PBMCs.

The gene calls are TRBV6-5 and TRBJ2-7; 7 positions match TRBD2. The receptor comes from a man in his thirties or forties with Graves' ophthalmopathy. The sample comprised peripheral blood. Here the CDR3 DNA reads TGTGTCAGCAGCGGGACCGAGACCTACGAGCAGTACTTC. Translating it yields CVSSGTETYEQYF.